Presented here are 7 T cell receptor beta chains from one specimen sequenced in a study of shared clonotypes between healthy human individuals. Sequencing was performed with immunoSEQ multiplex PCR; in TCRdb, only in-frame clones are kept and a portion is missing. Here the sample spans about 2 million clones, 90% to 95% being singletons. Sequencing used naive CD4+ T cells sorted from blood. Subset denoted: CD45RA+ positively selected. These receptors were obtained from a man between 18 and 35 years old in good health.

The V call is TRBV2, the J call TRBJ2-2; tentative D call: TRBD1 (6 bases). This CDR3 has 16 residues. V lost 11 bases and J lost 1, with 20 bases in between. The germline V gene has CDR1 SNHLY and CDR2 FYNNEI. For the CDR3, the DNA is TGTGCCTCTAAAAAAGAGGGACAACTGAACACCGGGGAGCTGTTTTTT. Its translation is CASKKEGQLNTGELFF.

The chain recombines TRBV5-1 with TRBJ2-5, with 11 bases aligning to TRBD2. Germline V gene data show CDR1 as SGHRS and CDR2 as YFSETQ. This CDR3 contains 17 residues. J gave up 5 bases and V 3 bases, and 12 bases lay outside the gene matches. The CDR3 bases are TGCGCCAGCAGCTGGGGGACTAGCGGAGCTAGTGAGGAGACCCAGTACTTC. Amino acid sequence: CASSWGTSGASEETQYF.

The chain joins TRBV5-6 to TRBJ2-7; D may be TRBD1 or TRBD2 (5 bases each). Germline assignment: CDR1 SGHDT and CDR2 YYEEEE. V was shortened by 0 bases and J by 0 bases, with 7 bases between the two germline ends. The CDR3 sequence is 14 residues long. The chain's CDR3 is CASSLGGISYEQYF. The CDR3 bases are TGTGCCAGCAGCTTGGGGGGGATCTCCTACGAGCAGTACTTC.

V usage is TRBV28 and J usage is TRBJ2-1; TRBD1 agrees at 10 bases. The CDR3 runs to 15 residues. Germline V gives CDR1 MDHEN, CDR2 SYDVKM. Germline trimming cut 5 bases from V and 2 bases from J; bases unmatched to any gene: 3. CDR3 sequence: CASSDRGRPYNEQFF. CDR3 sequence (DNA): TGTGCCAGCAGTGACAGGGGGCGACCCTACAATGAGCAGTTCTTC.

This chain connects TRBV4-1 to TRBJ1-2, with 8 bases identical to TRBD1. V trimming: 7 bases; J trimming: 5 bases; junction bases outside the gene matches: 12. CDR1 and CDR2 from the germline V gene are MGHRA and YSYEKL. The CDR3 extends over 15 amino acids. In nucleotides, the CDR3 is TGCGCCAGCATGAAACAGGGGGAAGGGGTGTATGGCTACACCTTC. Its protein product is CASMKQGEGVYGYTF.

The chain is built from TRBV11-2 and TRBJ1-3; D uncertain. CDR1 SGHAT and CDR2 FQNNGV come from the germline V gene. With 2 bases removed from V and 0 bases from J, the gap between germline ends came to 5 bases. The CDR3 totals 14 residues. CDR3 in DNA: TGTGCCAGCAGCTTACGAATCTCTGGAAACACCATATATTTT. Its translation: CASSLRISGNTIYF.

The chain's CDR3 is CASFRSGANVLTF. DNA for the CDR3: TGTGCCAGCTTCCGCTCTGGGGCCAACGTCCTGACTTTC. J is TRBJ2-6 and V is TRBV9; D not certain. The germline V gene has CDR1 SGDLS and CDR2 YYNGEE. The CDR3 is made up of 13 amino acids. V lost 7 bases to trimming and J lost 0 bases, with 5 bases between them. Complete variable domain (other parts from reference TRBV9 and TRBJ2-6): DSGVTQTPKHLITATGQRVTLRCSPRSGDLSVYWYQQSLDQGLQFLIQYYNGEERAKGNILERFSAQQFPDLHSELNLSSLELGDSALYFCASFRSGANVLTFGAGSRLTVL.